In this sample, the clone carrying this TCR beta chain turned up a few times. Clones were sequenced by immunoSEQ multiplex PCR, and TCRdb holds only the in-frame ones, with some missing. Of roughly 30,000 clones in the sample, more than 85% were seen once. These data come from a study of PD-1 and CTLA-4 blockade in melanoma. Germline CDR1 MNHNS, CDR2 SASEGT. Deletions cut 2 bases from V and 1 base from J, with 11 bases between. The CDR3 extends over 15 amino acids. The gene calls are TRBV6-1 and TRBJ1-1; the D gene is possibly TRBD1 (6 bases). The TCR comes from a human donor with melanoma. The specimen comprised CD8+ T cells from peripheral blood, sampled from a patient given anti-PD-1 treatment. CDR3 loop: CASSEPGAPNTEAFF. The CDR3 DNA follows: TGTGCCAGCAGTGAACCGGGGGCGCCGAACACTGAAGCTTTCTTT.